This TCR beta chain was captured by sequencing in a study of regulatory T cells in long-lasting Graves disease (dated by TCRdb to about 2021). Regarding the research as a whole: In the newly diagnosed Graves' disease group, patients had been taking antithyroid drugs for less than 3 months. Persistent Graves' disease patients were compared with newly diagnosed Graves' disease patients by peripheral blood TCR sequencing and RNA sequencing. The study took place in China and was registered as a clinical trial. A total of some 35 samples underwent TCR sequencing, from 13 patients with persistent Graves' disease and 20 or so patients with newly diagnosed Graves' disease. General findings and caveats noted by the study authors: The study examined only peripheral blood because the primary lesion, thyroid tissue, could not be accessed. Compared with newly diagnosed patients, patients with persistent Graves' disease had lower TCR Shannon entropy and fewer highly expanded clones, which suggests clonal expansion. Sequencing and analysis were limited to the TCR beta chain. A larger number of public clonotypes was shared among persistent patients (approximately 3,000) than among newly diagnosed patients (around 970). As a limitation, the authors acknowledged that the small sample size may reduce accuracy. Persistent disease showed preferential use of TRBV28, TRBJ1-2 and TRBJ2-5, whereas newly diagnosed disease favored TRBV20-1 and TRBJ2-1.

In the paper's terms, the time point label means: newly diagnosed GD, antithyroid drugs for less than 3 months. For both TCR sequencing and RNA sequencing, RNA was extracted from PBMCs in TRIzol. The diagnosis of Graves' disease followed American Thyroid Association guidelines. Patients for the study were recruited at an endocrinology department in Xi'an, China. Each patient gave approximately 10 milliliters of peripheral blood, collected in an EDTA anticoagulant tube. Ficoll Paque Plus density gradient separation was used to isolate PBMCs, and no further T cell sorting was performed. RNA quality was checked with an Agilent 2100 Bioanalyzer and agarose gel, and concentration with a NanoDrop 2000. This clonotype appeared many times. Its antigen is currently not known. There are no base qualities to consult, and no much larger clone falls within one base. Libraries were constructed by multiplex PCR. Sequencer: Illumina HiSeq 4000. TCR beta libraries were built with iRepertoire HTBI primers and Arm-PCR amplification of CDR3 regions. Before sequencing, the PCR products underwent gel purification. The source study handled its data this way. Gene usage analysis of CDR3 amino acid clonotypes relied on the approximately 62 TRBV and 14 TRBJ segments identified across samples. COPE and FqMerger were used to merge filtered high-quality paired reads into contigs. BLAST was used to align contigs to the IMGT TRBV, TRBD and TRBJ reference genes, and CDR3 was defined following IMGT. Any clonotype with a frequency above 0.1% was classified as a highly expanded clone. Repertoire diversity was measured by Shannon entropy, and V-J evenness by the Gini coefficient. A clonotype was considered public if more than one individual shared it. Through fastp at Q25 and MiXCR, TCRdb rebuilt clones from the public reads, retaining in-frame beta chains. Rows matching on CDR3 protein sequence are summarized as one entry with the most common DNA and genes. The authors' filters were not applied to this entry. The sample table shows fewer than 450,000 distinct CDR3 sequences, and approximately 15% are seen once. About 8.2% of the sample belongs to the ten largest clones.

Taken from cysteine to phenylalanine, the CDR3 has 18 residues. The entry retains the CDR3 DNA only, 54 bases that are in frame from base 1. Relative to germline, V is missing 3 bases and J is missing 3 bases, with 14 bases of the junction outside any gene match. From the germline V gene, CDR1 is MGHDK and CDR2 is SYGVNS. The same sample was also studied in work on T cells in Graves' hyperthyroidism and ophthalmopathy. Taken from the second paper: A patient counted as having stable Graves' hyperthyroidism if no progression to ophthalmopathy occurred over 18 months of follow-up. Hyperthyroidism patients were newly diagnosed, had a disease duration of under 2 months, and were aged 18 to 65 years. Any patient with an uncontrolled infection, another autoimmune disease, pregnancy or lactation was excluded. Diagnoses were based on clinical symptoms, serum thyroxine and TRAb, thyroid ultrasound and orbital computed tomography. The first round of RT-PCR for the TCR CDR3 was performed with the HTBI primer set and the Qiagen OneStep RT-PCR kit. Most expanded thyroid clonotypes (frequency above 0.001) were also found in blood, which suggests that blood repertoires may mirror thyroid immune responses. In cross-validation, a model built on a 13 V-J signature told ophthalmopathy apart from stable hyperthyroidism with approximately 90% sensitivity and roughly 81% specificity, and in testing the same model reached 80%/75%. In validation, progression to ophthalmopathy was predicted by the model with more than 65% sensitivity and approximately 78% specificity, a median of approximately 6.5 months before onset. TCR V-J signatures able to tell the groups apart were searched for in a discovery cohort of 90 to 100 patients, of whom more than 40 had Graves' ophthalmopathy and 55 to 60 had stable Graves' hyperthyroidism. An independent validation cohort of about 19 hyperthyroidism patients and over 15 patients who later progressed to ophthalmopathy tested prospective prediction of ophthalmopathy. The approximately 90 discovery patients were divided at random into training and test sets in a 7:3 ratio. Thyroid tissue and blood T-cell repertoires from over 5 Graves' hyperthyroidism patients were also compared in the study. After blood sampling, hyperthyroidism patients were treated with methimazole at a starting dose of 30 mg daily, and ophthalmopathy patients were treated with high-dose intravenous methylprednisolone. The libraries were constructed in a second round of multiplex PCR and then size-selected and purified. Paired-end sequencing of the libraries was performed with 100 bp reads on an Illumina HiSeq2000. SOAPnuke was used to process the raw data, removing reads that contained adapters or uncalled bases, had a mean Phred below 15, or lacked an exact match to the constant primer or identifier. High-quality paired reads were merged using COPE v1.2.5, and each unique nucleotide sequence was defined as a clonotype. MiTCR v1.1 was used to align clonotypes to the IMGT TRBV, TRBD and TRBJ reference segments. The analysis included only V-J combinations with a frequency above 0.0001, which together covered over 98% of the repertoires. A TCS score was defined as the ratio between F50 (clonal expansion) and ExV (chaos), using BLOSUM62-based TCRdist between CDR3 peptides within each V-J. Welch's t-statistics and random forest reduced around 510 V-J features to 10 to 15, which were used in a naive Bayes classifier (R e1071). No statistical method was used to fix the sample size in advance, and group allocation was not hidden from the investigators. The paper describes TCR Vbeta CDR3 sequencing of 120 to 150 peripheral blood samples, made up of about 40 ophthalmopathy patients, 70 to 75 hyperthyroidism patients and roughly 17 progressor patients.

The source material was peripheral blood mononuclear cells (PBMCs), sampled at new diagnosis, from a patient treated with antithyroid drugs. The origin of this receptor is a woman between 35 and 50 years old with Graves disease. Donor details come from another sample of the same person, matched by shared clones. The chain is assembled from TRBV25-1 and TRBJ2-7, with 10 bases in between that match TRBD2. The nucleotides are TGTGCCAGCAGTGAGATGGGCGGTCTAGCGGGAGAAGGCTACGAGCAGTACTTC. This is translated as CASSEMGGLAGEGYEQYF.